This is a list of T cell receptor beta chains from one sample in a study of T cell repertoires in cytomegalovirus infection. Using its own MiXCR run on the reads, TCRdb lists one record per CDR3 protein. The sample carries 360,000 or so distinct CDR3 sequences, about 35% recorded once. These TCRs are of unknown antigen specificity. Sequenced material: cultured PBMCs, taken from culture after CMV antigen stimulation. The receptors come from a human donor in good health (CMV status not recorded). Some clones in this sample may be carry-over from other donors' samples. Each CDR3 is given without its conserved first and last residue. Fields, in order: J gene, clone size, V gene, CDR3 protein. The listing skips clone size in some rows; elsewhere it reads once, few, many or a size class.

J gene: TRBJ2-7
clone size: .
V gene: TRBV11-2
CDR3 protein: ASSLDVGISYEQY

J gene: TRBJ2-3
clone size: few
V gene: TRBV28
CDR3 protein: ASSSLAGVSTDTQY

J gene: TRBJ1-4
clone size: few
V gene: TRBV7-2
CDR3 protein: ASSITGWEGEKLF

J gene: TRBJ1-3
clone size: many
V gene: TRBV12-3/TRBV12-4
CDR3 protein: ASSSQANSGNTIY

J gene: TRBJ2-2
clone size: .
V gene: TRBV29-1
CDR3 protein: SVERSTGELF

J gene: TRBJ2-5
clone size: few
V gene: TRBV7-8
CDR3 protein: ASSLEMGLAGETQY

J gene: TRBJ1-2
clone size: few
V gene: TRBV29-1
CDR3 protein: SVSGGGVGYT

J gene: TRBJ2-7
clone size: .
V gene: TRBV27
CDR3 protein: ASSLQNPRSGYEQY

J gene: TRBJ2-3
clone size: few
V gene: TRBV7-2
CDR3 protein: ASSHPGLAGGSRWDTQY

J gene: TRBJ1-2
clone size: few
V gene: TRBV11-3
CDR3 protein: ASSLGDFDYT

J gene: TRBJ1-3
clone size: .
V gene: TRBV7-6
CDR3 protein: ASSLSQGDGNTIY

J gene: TRBJ2-2
clone size: many
V gene: TRBV7-2
CDR3 protein: ASSLVGTGTGELF

J gene: TRBJ1-2
clone size: many
V gene: TRBV7-2
CDR3 protein: ASSEWTGANYGYT

J gene: TRBJ1-3
clone size: .
V gene: TRBV7-2
CDR3 protein: ASSLGLSRNTIY

J gene: TRBJ2-3
clone size: few
V gene: TRBV28
CDR3 protein: ASSPQEYTQY

J gene: TRBJ2-4
clone size: .
V gene: TRBV20-1
CDR3 protein: SARSRALGVPKNIQY

J gene: TRBJ2-3
clone size: .
V gene: TRBV7-9
CDR3 protein: ASSLSSASLMDTQY

J gene: TRBJ1-2
clone size: .
V gene: TRBV7-2
CDR3 protein: ASSAGTANYGYT

J gene: TRBJ2-2
clone size: .
V gene: TRBV12-3/TRBV12-4
CDR3 protein: ASSLSGQAGARNTGELF

J gene: TRBJ2-6
clone size: .
V gene: TRBV19
CDR3 protein: ASRDRYSGANVLT

J gene: TRBJ2-1
clone size: .
V gene: TRBV28
CDR3 protein: ASSFRGKGYNEQF

J gene: TRBJ2-1
clone size: .
V gene: TRBV11-2
CDR3 protein: ASSPQRLAGAGNEQF

J gene: TRBJ1-1
clone size: .
V gene: TRBV6-6
CDR3 protein: ASSYSRNTEAF

J gene: TRBJ2-7
clone size: .
V gene: TRBV7-2
CDR3 protein: ASSRNRAEQY

J gene: TRBJ2-3
clone size: many
V gene: TRBV7-2
CDR3 protein: ASSLAGQPSTDTQY

J gene: TRBJ2-1
clone size: .
V gene: TRBV7-9
CDR3 protein: ASSLGEGEQF

J gene: TRBJ1-2
clone size: few
V gene: TRBV12-3/TRBV12-4
CDR3 protein: ASNKQAGPHYGYT

J gene: TRBJ2-5
clone size: .
V gene: TRBV7-2
CDR3 protein: ASRLHVRETQY

J gene: TRBJ2-1
clone size: .
V gene: TRBV3-1
CDR3 protein: ASSQNDGLRQF